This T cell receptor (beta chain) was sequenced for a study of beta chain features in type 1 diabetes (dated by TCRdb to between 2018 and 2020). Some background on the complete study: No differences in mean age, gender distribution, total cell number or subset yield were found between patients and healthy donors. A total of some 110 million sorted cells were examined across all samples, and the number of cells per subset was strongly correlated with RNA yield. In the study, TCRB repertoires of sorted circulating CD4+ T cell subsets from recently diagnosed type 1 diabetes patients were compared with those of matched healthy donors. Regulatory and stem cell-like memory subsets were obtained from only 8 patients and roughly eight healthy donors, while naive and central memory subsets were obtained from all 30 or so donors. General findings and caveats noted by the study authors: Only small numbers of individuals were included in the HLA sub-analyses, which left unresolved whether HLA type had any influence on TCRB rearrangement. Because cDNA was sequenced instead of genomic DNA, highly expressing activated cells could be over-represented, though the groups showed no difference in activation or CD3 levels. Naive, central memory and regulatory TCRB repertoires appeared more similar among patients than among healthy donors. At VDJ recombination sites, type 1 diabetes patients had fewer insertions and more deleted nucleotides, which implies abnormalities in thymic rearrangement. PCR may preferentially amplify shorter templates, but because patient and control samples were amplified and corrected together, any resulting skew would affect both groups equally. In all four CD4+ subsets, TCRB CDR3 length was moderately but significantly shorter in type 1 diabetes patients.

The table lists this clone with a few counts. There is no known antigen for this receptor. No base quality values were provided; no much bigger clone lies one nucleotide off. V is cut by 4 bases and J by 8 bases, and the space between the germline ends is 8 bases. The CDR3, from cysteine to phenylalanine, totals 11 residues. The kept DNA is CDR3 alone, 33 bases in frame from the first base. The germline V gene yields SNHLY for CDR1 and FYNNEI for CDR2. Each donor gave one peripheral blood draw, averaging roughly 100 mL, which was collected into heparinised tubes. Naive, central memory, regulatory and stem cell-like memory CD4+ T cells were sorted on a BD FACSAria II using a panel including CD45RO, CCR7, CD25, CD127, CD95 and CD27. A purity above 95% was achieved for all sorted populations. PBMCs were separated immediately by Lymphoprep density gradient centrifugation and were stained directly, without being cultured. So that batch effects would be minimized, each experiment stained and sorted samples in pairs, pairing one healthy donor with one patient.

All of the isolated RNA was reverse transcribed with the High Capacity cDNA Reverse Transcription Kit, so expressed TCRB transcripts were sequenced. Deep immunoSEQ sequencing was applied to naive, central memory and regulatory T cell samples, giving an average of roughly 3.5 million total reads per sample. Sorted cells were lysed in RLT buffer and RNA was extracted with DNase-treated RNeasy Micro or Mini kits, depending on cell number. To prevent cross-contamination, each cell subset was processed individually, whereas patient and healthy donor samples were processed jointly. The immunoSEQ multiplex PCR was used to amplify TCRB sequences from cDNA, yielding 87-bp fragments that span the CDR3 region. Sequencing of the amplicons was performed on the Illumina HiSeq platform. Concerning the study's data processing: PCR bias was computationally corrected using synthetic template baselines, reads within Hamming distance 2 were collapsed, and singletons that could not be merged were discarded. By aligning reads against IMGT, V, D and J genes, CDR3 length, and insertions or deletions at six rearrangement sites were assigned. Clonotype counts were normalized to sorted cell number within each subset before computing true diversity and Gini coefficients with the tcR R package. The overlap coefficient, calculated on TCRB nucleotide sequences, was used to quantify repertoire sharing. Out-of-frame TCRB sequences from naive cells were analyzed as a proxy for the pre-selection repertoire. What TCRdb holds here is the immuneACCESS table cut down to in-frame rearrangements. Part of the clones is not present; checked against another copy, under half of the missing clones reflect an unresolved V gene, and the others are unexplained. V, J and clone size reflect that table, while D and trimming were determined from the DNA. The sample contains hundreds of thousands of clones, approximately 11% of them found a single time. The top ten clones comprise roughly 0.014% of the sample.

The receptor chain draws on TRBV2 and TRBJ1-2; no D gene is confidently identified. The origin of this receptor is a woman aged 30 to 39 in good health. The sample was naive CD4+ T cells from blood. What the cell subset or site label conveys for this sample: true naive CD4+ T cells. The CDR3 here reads CASSVTDGYTF. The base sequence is TGTGCCAGCAGTGTTACAGACGGCTACACCTTC.